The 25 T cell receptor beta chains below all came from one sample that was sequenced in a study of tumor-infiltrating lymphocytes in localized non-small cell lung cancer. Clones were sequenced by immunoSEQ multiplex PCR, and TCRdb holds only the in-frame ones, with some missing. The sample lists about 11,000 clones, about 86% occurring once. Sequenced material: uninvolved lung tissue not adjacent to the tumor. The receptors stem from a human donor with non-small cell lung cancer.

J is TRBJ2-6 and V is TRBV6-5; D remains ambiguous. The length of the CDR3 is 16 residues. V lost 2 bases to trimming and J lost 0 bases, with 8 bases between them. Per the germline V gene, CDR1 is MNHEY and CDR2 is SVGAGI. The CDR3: CASSYQVGSGANVLTF. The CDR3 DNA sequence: TGTGCCAGCAGTTACCAGGTGGGCTCTGGGGCCAACGTCCTGACTTTC.

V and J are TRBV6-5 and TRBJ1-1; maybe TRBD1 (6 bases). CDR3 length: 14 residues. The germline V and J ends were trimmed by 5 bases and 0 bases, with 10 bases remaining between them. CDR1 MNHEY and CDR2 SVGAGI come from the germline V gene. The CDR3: CASSRDNLNTEAFF. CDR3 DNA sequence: TGTGCCAGCAGTCGGGACAACCTGAACACTGAAGCTTTCTTT.

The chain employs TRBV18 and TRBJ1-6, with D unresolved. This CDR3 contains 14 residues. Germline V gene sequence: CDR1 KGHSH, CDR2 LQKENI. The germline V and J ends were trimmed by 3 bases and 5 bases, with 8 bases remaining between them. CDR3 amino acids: CASSPGSNNSPLHF. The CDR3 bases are TGTGCCAGCTCACCGGGCAGTAATAATTCACCCCTCCACTTT.

CDR3 sequence reads: CANGGGGGYTF. The CDR3, as DNA: TGTGCCAACGGTGGGGGCGGAGGCTACACCTTC. The chain employs TRBV10-3 and TRBJ1-2; D is perhaps TRBD1 (6 bases). The germline CDR1 and CDR2 sequences are ENHRY and SYGVKD. The CDR3 extends over 11 amino acids. The ends were cut back, 10 bases at V and 8 bases at J, with 14 bases in the middle.

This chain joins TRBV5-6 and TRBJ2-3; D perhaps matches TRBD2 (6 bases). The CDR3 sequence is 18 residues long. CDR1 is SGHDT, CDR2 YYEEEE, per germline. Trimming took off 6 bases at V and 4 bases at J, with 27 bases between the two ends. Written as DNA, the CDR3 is TGTGCCAGCACAGCCCACTTGATCCGGGACTCGAAGGCAGATACGCAGTATTTT. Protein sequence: CASTAHLIRDSKADTQYF.

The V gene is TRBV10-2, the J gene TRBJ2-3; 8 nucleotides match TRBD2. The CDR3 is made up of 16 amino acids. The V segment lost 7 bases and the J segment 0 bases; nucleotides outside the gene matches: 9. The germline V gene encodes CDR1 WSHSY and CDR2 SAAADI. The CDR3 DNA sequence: TGCGCCAGCAAGTCAAACGCGGGGGGCAGCACAGATACGCAGTATTTT. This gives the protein CASKSNAGGSTDTQYF.

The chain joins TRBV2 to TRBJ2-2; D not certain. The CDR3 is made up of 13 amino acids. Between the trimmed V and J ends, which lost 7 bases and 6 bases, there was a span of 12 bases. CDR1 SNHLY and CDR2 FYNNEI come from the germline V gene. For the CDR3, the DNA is TGTGCCAGCATGGACCCCGACGCCGGGGAGCTGTTTTTT. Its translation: CASMDPDAGELFF.

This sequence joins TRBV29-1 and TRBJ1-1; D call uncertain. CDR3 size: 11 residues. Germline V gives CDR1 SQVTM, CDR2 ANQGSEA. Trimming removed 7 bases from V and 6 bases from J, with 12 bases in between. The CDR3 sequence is CSAEGISEAFF. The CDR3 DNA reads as TGCAGCGCGGAGGGAATCTCTGAAGCTTTCTTT.

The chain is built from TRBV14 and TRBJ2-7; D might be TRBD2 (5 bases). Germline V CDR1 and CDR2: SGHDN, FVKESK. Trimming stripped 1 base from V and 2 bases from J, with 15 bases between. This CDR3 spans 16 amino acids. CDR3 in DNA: TGTGCCAGCAGCCAAGTGCAGGCGAGCGGAGCCTACGAGCAGTACTTC. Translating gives CASSQVQASGAYEQYF. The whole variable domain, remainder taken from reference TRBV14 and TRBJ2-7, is EAGVTQFPSHSVIEKGQTVTLRCDPISGHDNLYWYRRVMGKEIKFLLHFVKESKQDESGMPNNRFLAERTGGTYSTLKVQPAELEDSGVYFCASSQVQASGAYEQYFGPGTRLTVT.

This CDR3 is CASGGGGLSGNTIYF. DNA for the CDR3: TGTGCCAGCGGGGGCGGGGGCCTCTCTGGAAACACCATATATTTT. The rearrangement links TRBV6-5 to TRBJ1-3, with D perhaps TRBD1 (6 bases). This CDR3 contains 15 residues. The germline CDR1 and CDR2 sequences are MNHEY and SVGAGI. Trimming stripped 8 bases from V and 0 bases from J, with 14 bases between.

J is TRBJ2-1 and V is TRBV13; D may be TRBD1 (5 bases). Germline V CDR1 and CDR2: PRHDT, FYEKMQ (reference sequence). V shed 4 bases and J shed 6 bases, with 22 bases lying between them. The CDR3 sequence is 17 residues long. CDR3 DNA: TGTGCCAGCAGCTCCTACACCGAAGGGGTTGAAGTCAATGAGCAGTTCTTC. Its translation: CASSSYTEGVEVNEQFF.

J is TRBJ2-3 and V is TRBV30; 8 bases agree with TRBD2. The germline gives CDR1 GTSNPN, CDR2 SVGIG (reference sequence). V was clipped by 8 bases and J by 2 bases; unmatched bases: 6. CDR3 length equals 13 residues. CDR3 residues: CAHGAGDTDTQYF. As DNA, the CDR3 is TGTGCCCACGGAGCGGGGGACACAGATACGCAGTATTTT.

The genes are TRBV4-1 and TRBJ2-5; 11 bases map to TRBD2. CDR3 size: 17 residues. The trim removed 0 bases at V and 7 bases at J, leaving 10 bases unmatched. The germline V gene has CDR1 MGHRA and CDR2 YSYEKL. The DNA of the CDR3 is TGCGCCAGCAGCCAAGATTACCTAGCGGGGGGCCTGGGGACCCAGTACTTC. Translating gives CASSQDYLAGGLGTQYF.

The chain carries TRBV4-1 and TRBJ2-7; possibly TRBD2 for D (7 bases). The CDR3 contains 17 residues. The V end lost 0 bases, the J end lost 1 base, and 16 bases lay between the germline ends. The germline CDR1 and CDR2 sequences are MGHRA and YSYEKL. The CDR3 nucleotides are TGCGCCAGCAGCCAAGATTCCCAGGGGAGGGGTTCCTACGAGCAGTACTTC. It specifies CASSQDSQGRGSYEQYF.

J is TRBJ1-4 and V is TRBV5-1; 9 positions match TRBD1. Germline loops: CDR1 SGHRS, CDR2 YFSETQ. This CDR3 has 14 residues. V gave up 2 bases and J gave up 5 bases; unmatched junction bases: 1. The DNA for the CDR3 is TGCGCCAGCAGCTTTGGACAGGGGAATGAAAAACTGTTTTTT. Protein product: CASSFGQGNEKLFF.

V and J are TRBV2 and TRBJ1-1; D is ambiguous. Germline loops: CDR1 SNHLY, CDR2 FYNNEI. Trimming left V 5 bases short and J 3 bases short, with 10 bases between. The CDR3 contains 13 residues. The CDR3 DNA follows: TGTGCCAGCAGTAAACAGCTAGACACTGAAGCTTTCTTT. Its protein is CASSKQLDTEAFF.

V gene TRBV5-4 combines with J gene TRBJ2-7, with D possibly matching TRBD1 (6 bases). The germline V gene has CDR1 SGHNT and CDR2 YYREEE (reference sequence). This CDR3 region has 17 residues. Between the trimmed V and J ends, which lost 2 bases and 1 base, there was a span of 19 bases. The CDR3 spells CASSLGISPGTSYEQYF. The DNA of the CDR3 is TGTGCCAGCAGCTTAGGTATATCTCCCGGGACATCCTACGAGCAGTACTTC.

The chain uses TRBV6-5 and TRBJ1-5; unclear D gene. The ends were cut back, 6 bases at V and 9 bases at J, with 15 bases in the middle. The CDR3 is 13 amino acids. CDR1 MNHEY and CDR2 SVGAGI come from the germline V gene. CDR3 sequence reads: CASSRTLLGPQHF. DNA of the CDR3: TGTGCCAGCAGCAGAACCCTTTTGGGGCCCCAGCATTTT.

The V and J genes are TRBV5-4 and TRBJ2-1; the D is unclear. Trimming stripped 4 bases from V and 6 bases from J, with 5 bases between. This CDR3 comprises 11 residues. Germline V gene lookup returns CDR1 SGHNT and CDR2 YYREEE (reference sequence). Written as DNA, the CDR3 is TGTGCCAGCAGCGGGTTCAATGAGCAGTTCTTC. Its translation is CASSGFNEQFF.

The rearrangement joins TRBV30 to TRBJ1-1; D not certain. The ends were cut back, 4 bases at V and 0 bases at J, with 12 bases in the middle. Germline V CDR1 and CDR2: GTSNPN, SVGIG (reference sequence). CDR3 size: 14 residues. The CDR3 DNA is TGTGCCTGGACTTCCGGGGTTATGAACACTGAAGCTTTCTTT. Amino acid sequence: CAWTSGVMNTEAFF.

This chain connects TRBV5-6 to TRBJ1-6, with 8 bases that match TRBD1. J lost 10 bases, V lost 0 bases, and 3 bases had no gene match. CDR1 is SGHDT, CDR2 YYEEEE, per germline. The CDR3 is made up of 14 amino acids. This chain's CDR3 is CASSLVTGASPLHF. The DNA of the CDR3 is TGTGCCAGCAGCTTGGTGACAGGGGCCTCACCCCTCCACTTT.

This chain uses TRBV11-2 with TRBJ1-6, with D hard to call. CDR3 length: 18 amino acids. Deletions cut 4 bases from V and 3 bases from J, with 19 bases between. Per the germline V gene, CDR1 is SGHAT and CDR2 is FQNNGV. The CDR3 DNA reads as TGTGCCAGCAGCTCCCCCCTCGCAGCACGGCACTATAATTCACCCCTCCACTTT. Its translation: CASSSPLAARHYNSPLHF. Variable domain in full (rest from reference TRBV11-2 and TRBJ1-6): EAGVAQSPRYKIIEKRQSVAFWCNPISGHATLYWYQQILGQGPKLLIQFQNNGVVDDSQLPKDRFSAERLKGVDSTLKIQPAKLEDSAVYLCASSSPLAARHYNSPLHFGNGTRLTVT.

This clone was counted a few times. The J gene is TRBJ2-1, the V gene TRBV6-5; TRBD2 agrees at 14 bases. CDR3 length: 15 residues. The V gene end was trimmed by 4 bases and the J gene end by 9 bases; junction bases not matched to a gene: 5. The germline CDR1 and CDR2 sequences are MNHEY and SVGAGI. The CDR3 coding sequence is TGTGCCAGCAGTTCTGGACTAGCGGGGGGAGTTGAGCAGTTCTTC. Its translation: CASSSGLAGGVEQFF.

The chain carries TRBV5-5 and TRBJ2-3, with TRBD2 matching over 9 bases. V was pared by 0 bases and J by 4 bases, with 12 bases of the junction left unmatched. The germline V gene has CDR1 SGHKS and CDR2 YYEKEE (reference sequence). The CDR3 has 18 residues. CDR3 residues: CASSLVSGGLRPADTQYF. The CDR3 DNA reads TGTGCCAGCAGCTTGGTTAGCGGGGGCCTTCGGCCCGCAGATACGCAGTATTTT. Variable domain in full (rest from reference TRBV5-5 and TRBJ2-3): DAGVTQSPTHLIKTRGQQVTLRCSPISGHKSVSWYQQVLGQGPQFIFQYYEKEERGRGNFPDRFSARQFPNYSSELNVNALLLGDSALYLCASSLVSGGLRPADTQYFGPGTRLTVL.

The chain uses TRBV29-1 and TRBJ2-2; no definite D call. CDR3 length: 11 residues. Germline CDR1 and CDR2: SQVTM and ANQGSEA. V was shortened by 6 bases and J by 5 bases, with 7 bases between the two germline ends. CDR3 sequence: CSVSVTGELFF. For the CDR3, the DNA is TGCAGCGTCTCAGTTACCGGGGAGCTGTTTTTT.